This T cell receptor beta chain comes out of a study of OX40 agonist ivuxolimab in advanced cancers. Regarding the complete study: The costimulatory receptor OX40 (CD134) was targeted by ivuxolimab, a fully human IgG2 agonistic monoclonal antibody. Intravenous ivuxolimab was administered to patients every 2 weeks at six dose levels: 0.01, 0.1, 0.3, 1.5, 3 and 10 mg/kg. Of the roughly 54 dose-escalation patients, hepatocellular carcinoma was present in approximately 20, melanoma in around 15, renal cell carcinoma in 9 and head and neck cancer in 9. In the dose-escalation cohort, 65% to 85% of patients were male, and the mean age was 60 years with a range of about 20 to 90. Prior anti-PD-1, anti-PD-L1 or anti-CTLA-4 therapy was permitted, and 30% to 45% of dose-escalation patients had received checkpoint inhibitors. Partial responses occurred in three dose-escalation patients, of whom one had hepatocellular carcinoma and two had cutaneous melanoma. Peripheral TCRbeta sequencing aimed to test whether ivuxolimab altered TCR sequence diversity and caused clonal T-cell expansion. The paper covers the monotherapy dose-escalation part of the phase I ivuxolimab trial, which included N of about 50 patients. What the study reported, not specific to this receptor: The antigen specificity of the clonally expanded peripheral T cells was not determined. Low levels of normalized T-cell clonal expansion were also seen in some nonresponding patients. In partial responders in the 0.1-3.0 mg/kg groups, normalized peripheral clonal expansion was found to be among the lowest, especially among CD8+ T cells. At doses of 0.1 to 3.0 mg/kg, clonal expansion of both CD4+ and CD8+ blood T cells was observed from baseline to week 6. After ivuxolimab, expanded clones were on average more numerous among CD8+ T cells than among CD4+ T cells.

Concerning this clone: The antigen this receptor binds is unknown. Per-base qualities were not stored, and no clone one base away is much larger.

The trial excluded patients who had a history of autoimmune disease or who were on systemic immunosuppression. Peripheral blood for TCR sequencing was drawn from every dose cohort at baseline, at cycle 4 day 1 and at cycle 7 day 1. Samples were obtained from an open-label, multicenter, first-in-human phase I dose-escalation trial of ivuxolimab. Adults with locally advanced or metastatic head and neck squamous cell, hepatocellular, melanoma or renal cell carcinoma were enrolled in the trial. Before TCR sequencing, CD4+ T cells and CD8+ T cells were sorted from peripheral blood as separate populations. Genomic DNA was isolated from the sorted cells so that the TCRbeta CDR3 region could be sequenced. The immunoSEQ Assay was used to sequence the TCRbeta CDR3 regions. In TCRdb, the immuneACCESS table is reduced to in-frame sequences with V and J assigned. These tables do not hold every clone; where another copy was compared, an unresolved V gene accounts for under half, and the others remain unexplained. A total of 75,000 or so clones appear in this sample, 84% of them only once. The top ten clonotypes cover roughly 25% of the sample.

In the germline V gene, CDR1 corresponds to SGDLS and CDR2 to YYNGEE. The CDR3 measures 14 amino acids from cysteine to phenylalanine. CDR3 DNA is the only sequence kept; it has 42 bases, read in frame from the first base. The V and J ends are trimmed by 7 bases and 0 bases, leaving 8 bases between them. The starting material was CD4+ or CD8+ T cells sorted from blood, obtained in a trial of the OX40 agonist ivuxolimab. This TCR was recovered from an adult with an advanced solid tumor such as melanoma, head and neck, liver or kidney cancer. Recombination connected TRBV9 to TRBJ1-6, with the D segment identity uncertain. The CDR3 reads CASGTTSYNSPLHF. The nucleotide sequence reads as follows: TGTGCCAGCGGTACGACCTCCTATAATTCACCCCTCCACTTT.